The 23 T cell receptor beta chains listed next were all sequenced from one sample in a study of neurological immune-mediated disorders. TCRdb re-called the 5' RACE reads with MiXCR, one entry per CDR3 protein. The sample consists of tens of thousands of distinct CDR3 sequences, 2.5% to 3.5% of them appearing once. Sequencing was carried out using PBMCs. These receptors came from a woman aged 45 to 65 with multiple sclerosis.

The table lists this clonotype with a few counts. The rearrangement joins TRBV5-1 to TRBJ2-2, with D unresolved. V was shortened by 4 bases and J by 3 bases, with 13 bases between the two germline ends. Per germline, CDR1 SGHRS and CDR2 YFSETQ. This CDR3 is 15 amino acids long. The CDR3 sequence: CASSPKVFDTGELFF. CDR3 DNA: TGCGCCAGCAGCCCGAAAGTATTTGACACCGGGGAGCTGTTTTTT. Together with reference TRBV5-1 and TRBJ2-2, the CDR3 gives the full variable domain: KAGVTQTPRYLIKTRGQQVTLSCSPISGHRSVSWYQQTPGQGLQFLFEYFSETQRNKGNFPGRFSGRQFSNSRSEMNVSTLELGDSALYLCASSPKVFDTGELFFGEGSRLTVL.

This clonotype showed up many times. V is TRBV6-5 and J is TRBJ1-1, with D unresolved. V gave up 5 bases and J gave up 6 bases, with 16 bases separating them. Germline V gene data show CDR1 as MNHEY and CDR2 as SVGAGI. The CDR3 is 14 amino acids. This CDR3 reads CASSGGGRNAEAFF. The CDR3 DNA sequence: TGTGCCAGCAGTGGAGGAGGGCGTAACGCTGAAGCTTTCTTT.

The chain joins TRBV18 to TRBJ1-1, with D perhaps TRBD1 (5 bases). This CDR3 spans 14 amino acids. Germline assignment: CDR1 KGHSH and CDR2 LQKENI. The ends were cut back, 8 bases at V and 0 bases at J, with 13 bases in the middle. CDR3 DNA: TGTGCCAGCCTACCAGGGAATATGAACACTGAAGCTTTCTTT. Its protein is CASLPGNMNTEAFF. Using reference TRBV18 and TRBJ1-1 for the parts outside the CDR3, the full variable domain is NAGVMQNPRHLVRRRGQEARLRCSPMKGHSHVYWYRQLPEEGLKFMVYLQKENIIDESGMPKERFSAEFPKEGPSILRIQQVVRGDSAAYFCASLPGNMNTEAFFGQGTRLTVV.

In its sample, this clonotype was seen many times. The V and J genes are TRBV6-5 and TRBJ1-2, with a possible D match to TRBD1 (6 bases). CDR1 is MNHEY, CDR2 SVGAGI, per germline. V dropped 4 bases and J dropped 0 bases, with 15 bases sitting between them. The CDR3 has 16 residues. The CDR3: CASSWGAGRPNYGYTF. The CDR3 DNA follows: TGTGCCAGCAGTTGGGGGGCGGGACGGCCTAACTATGGCTACACCTTC.

V is TRBV6-4 and J is TRBJ2-3; D is ambiguous. Germline V gene sequence: CDR1 MRHNA, CDR2 SNTAGT. The ends were cut back, 3 bases at V and 1 base at J, with 11 bases in the middle. This CDR3 has 15 amino acids. This CDR3 is CASSESNYGTDTQYF. In DNA form, the CDR3 reads TGTGCCAGCAGTGAGAGTAACTACGGCACAGATACGCAGTATTTT.

This clonotype was seen many times. V usage is TRBV27 and J usage is TRBJ2-7; TRBD1 aligns across 12 bases. This CDR3 has 13 amino acids. In germline, CDR1 is MNHEY, CDR2 SMNVEV (reference sequence). V lost 4 bases to trimming and J lost 7 bases; unmatched junction nucleotides: 2. The CDR3 here is CASSWDRGREQYF. CDR3 nucleotide sequence: TGTGCCAGCAGTTGGGACAGGGGGCGTGAGCAGTACTTC.

This clonotype was observed at least ten times. The V and J genes are TRBV20-1 and TRBJ2-3, with unresolved D. Germline CDR1 is DFQATT and CDR2 is SNEGSKA (reference sequence). V shed 4 bases and J shed 2 bases, with 25 bases lying between them. The CDR3 has 18 residues. The CDR3 bases are TGCAGTGCTACTCCCCCCACCCTTGCGTTGCCCTACACAGATACGCAGTATTTT. Translation: CSATPPTLALPYTDTQYF.

The chain recombines TRBV5-6 with TRBJ2-2; D uncertain. Germline V lookup: CDR1 SGHDT, CDR2 YYEEEE. The ends were cut back, 0 bases at V and 5 bases at J, with 8 bases in the middle. This CDR3 spans 14 amino acids. CDR3 DNA: TGTGCCAGCAGCTTGGGACGGAAAACCGGGGAGCTGTTTTTT. This gives the protein CASSLGRKTGELFF.

This clonotype was seen ten or more times. The chain links TRBV27 to TRBJ1-1; maybe TRBD1 (5 bases). Germline V gene data show CDR1 as MNHEY and CDR2 as SMNVEV (reference sequence). This CDR3 has 15 amino acids. V was trimmed by 0 bases and J by 4 bases, leaving 12 bases between them. CDR3 region: CASSLSPGGRTEAFF. Here the CDR3 DNA reads TGTGCCAGCAGTTTATCGCCCGGGGGACGCACTGAAGCTTTCTTT.

Points on this clonotype: Just one base apart from a much larger clone, this may be a read error. The rearrangement links TRBV6-1 to TRBJ2-2; the match to TRBD2 covers 7 bases. The CDR3 runs 13 residues. Germline V CDR1 and CDR2: MNHNS, SASEGT. CDR3 coding DNA: TGTGCCAGCACTGGACTAGGAACCGGGGCGCTGTTTTTT. The encoded protein is CASTGLGTGALFF.

This clonotype has ten or more counts. The chain is built from TRBV20-1 and TRBJ2-3; 8 nucleotides align to TRBD1. J gave up 0 bases and V 4 bases, and 6 bases lay outside the gene matches. Germline values: CDR1 DFQATT, CDR2 SNEGSKA (reference sequence). The CDR3 loop spans 15 amino acids. The CDR3 is CSATNRGISTDTQYF. The CDR3 DNA reads TGCAGTGCTACTAACAGGGGGATAAGCACAGATACGCAGTATTTT.

This clonotype was seen many times. The J gene is TRBJ1-1, the V gene TRBV4-2; TRBD1 agrees at 9 bases. The trim removed 1 base at V and 0 bases at J, leaving 6 bases unmatched. The germline V gene encodes CDR1 LGHNA and CDR2 YNFKEQ. The CDR3 has 17 amino acids. The CDR3: CASSQVPGQGLNTEAFF. The CDR3, as DNA: TGTGCCAGCAGCCAAGTCCCGGGACAGGGCTTGAACACTGAAGCTTTCTTT.

In regard to this clonotype: This may come from a read error, since a much larger clone is one base off. The rearrangement uses TRBV5-1 and TRBJ2-5; no reliable D call. CDR3 size: 15 residues. The germline V gene has CDR1 SGHRS and CDR2 YFSETQ. V was pared by 3 bases and J by 2 bases, with 14 bases between. DNA of the CDR3: TGCGCCAGCAGCTCAGGACCTACCAAGCAAGAGACCCAGTACTTC. It translates to CASSSGPTKQETQYF.

Many counts were recorded for this clonotype. The chain is built from TRBV6-1 and TRBJ1-3; the D gene is possibly TRBD1 (5 bases). In germline, CDR1 is MNHNS, CDR2 SASEGT. V shed 3 bases and J shed 0 bases, with 9 bases lying between them. The CDR3 sequence is 15 residues long. The CDR3 bases are TGTGCCAGCAGTGAGGGACGGATCTCTGGAAACACCATATATTTT. Encoded protein: CASSEGRISGNTIYF.

This clonotype was detected ten times or more. The chain has TRBV2 and TRBJ2-1, with 13 nucleotides matching TRBD2. The trim removed 6 bases at V and 4 bases at J, leaving 3 bases unmatched. Looked up from germline, CDR1 is SNHLY and CDR2 is FYNNEI. The CDR3 runs to 15 residues. CDR3 DNA sequence: TGTGCCAGCAGGAAGGGACTAGCGGGATACAATGAGCAGTTCTTC. Its translation: CASRKGLAGYNEQFF.

This clonotype was counted ten times or more. This chain connects TRBV11-2 to TRBJ1-2, with TRBD1 as a possible D gene (6 bases). Trimming left V 4 bases short and J 10 bases short, with 13 bases between. This CDR3 region has 12 residues. Germline V CDR1 and CDR2: SGHAT, FQNNGV. The CDR3 DNA is TGTGCCAGCAGCTCCAGAGGGACACCCTACACCTTC. Amino acids: CASSSRGTPYTF.

This clonotype is labeled as medium-sized (0.01 to 0.1%). The gene calls are TRBV5-1 and TRBJ2-1, with TRBD1 as a possible D gene (5 bases). Trimming left V 4 bases short and J 15 bases short, with 20 bases between. This CDR3 has 13 residues. Germline V gene sequence: CDR1 SGHRS, CDR2 YFSETQ. CDR3 sequence: CASSPSLQGSLFF. For the CDR3, the DNA is TGCGCCAGCAGCCCTTCCCTCCAGGGTAGCCTGTTCTTC.

The table lists this clonotype with a few counts. The CDR3 region has the DNA TGTGCCAGCAGCTCCGCGCAGGAGACCGTCGAAACGGGGGAGCTGTTTTTT. Residues: CASSSAQETVETGELFF. The J gene is TRBJ2-2, the V gene TRBV5-6; D call uncertain. Trimming pared 3 bases from V and 8 bases from J, leaving 23 bases between. This CDR3 region has 17 residues. Germline assignment: CDR1 SGHDT and CDR2 YYEEEE.

This clonotype occurred many times. This chain links TRBV2 with TRBJ1-5, with 10 bases identical to TRBD1. V lost 6 bases, J lost 7 bases, and 3 bases stayed unmatched. The CDR3 covers 13 residues. The germline V gene encodes CDR1 SNHLY and CDR2 FYNNEI. The DNA of the CDR3 is TGTGCCAGCAGCGGGGACAGGGGACAGCCCCAGCATTTT. This sequence encodes CASSGDRGQPQHF.

This clonotype was seen many times. This rearrangement joins TRBV5-1 to TRBJ2-7, with 8 bases aligning to TRBD1. The CDR3 is 15 residues long. The V gene end was trimmed by 4 bases and the J gene end by 2 bases; junction bases not matched to a gene: 8. The V gene's germline CDR1 is SGHRS and CDR2 YFSETQ. CDR3 sequence reads: CASSPRGQEPYEQYF. In DNA, the CDR3 is TGCGCCAGCAGCCCCCGGGGACAGGAACCCTACGAGCAGTACTTC. The full variable domain, in which reference TRBV5-1 and TRBJ2-7 provide the parts outside the CDR3, is KAGVTQTPRYLIKTRGQQVTLSCSPISGHRSVSWYQQTPGQGLQFLFEYFSETQRNKGNFPGRFSGRQFSNSRSEMNVSTLELGDSALYLCASSPRGQEPYEQYFGPGTRLTVT.

The sample holds many counts of this clonotype. The V gene is TRBV20-1, the J gene TRBJ1-5; TRBD1 matches 8 bases. Trimming cost V 5 bases and J 2 bases; bases outside gene matches: 17. Germline V CDR1 and CDR2: DFQATT, SNEGSKA (reference sequence). This CDR3 spans 18 amino acids. The CDR3 reads CSALKPGTGPSGNQPQHF. The CDR3, as DNA: TGCAGTGCTTTAAAACCTGGGACAGGTCCAAGTGGCAATCAGCCCCAGCATTTT.

In this sample, this clonotype turned up a few times. V is TRBV6-5 and J is TRBJ2-3; TRBD1 is a possible D gene (6 bases). V was clipped by 2 bases and J by 4 bases, with 16 bases between them. Germline lookup yields CDR1 MNHEY and CDR2 SVGAGI. This CDR3 is 16 amino acids long. The CDR3 DNA reads TGTGCCAGCAGTTACGGGGCAGGGGTTATTGCAGATACGCAGTATTTT. Translating it yields CASSYGAGVIADTQYF.

This clonotype was recorded many times. V usage is TRBV5-1 and J usage is TRBJ2-5; D is ambiguous. Germline V gene sequence: CDR1 SGHRS, CDR2 YFSETQ. The length of the CDR3 is 14 residues. The germline V and J ends were trimmed by 0 bases and 3 bases, with 9 bases remaining between them. The CDR3 region is CASSLEVGEETQYF. As DNA, the CDR3 is TGCGCCAGCAGCTTGGAGGTCGGTGAAGAGACCCAGTACTTC. The full variable domain, with the rest looked up from reference TRBV5-1 and TRBJ2-5, is KAGVTQTPRYLIKTRGQQVTLSCSPISGHRSVSWYQQTPGQGLQFLFEYFSETQRNKGNFPGRFSGRQFSNSRSEMNVSTLELGDSALYLCASSLEVGEETQYFGPGTRLLVL.